The 10 T cell receptor beta chains below come from one sample, sequenced in a study of T cell responses to AZD1222 COVID-19 vaccine. Sequencing used immunoSEQ multiplex PCR; TCRdb keeps in-frame clones, though not all of them. This sample has 150,000 to 200,000 clones, with approximately 92% found just once. The material sequenced was peripheral blood, taken on day 0 of AZD1222 vaccination. Receptors were obtained from an adult in good health.

The chain is built from TRBV19 and TRBJ1-4; D unclear. Trimming cost V 7 bases and J 0 bases, with 12 bases left between them. Germline values: CDR1 LNHDA, CDR2 SQIVND (reference sequence). The CDR3 extends over 15 amino acids. CDR3 in amino acids: CASKGITATNEKLFF. The CDR3 DNA reads TGTGCCAGTAAAGGTATTACAGCAACTAATGAAAAACTGTTTTTT.

This sequence joins TRBV5-1 and TRBJ2-3, with 7 bases matching TRBD2. Losses at the gene ends were 4 bases for V and 0 bases for J; bases not matched to a gene: 8. This CDR3 has 16 residues. The germline gives CDR1 SGHRS, CDR2 YFSETQ. CDR3 loop: CASSPASGVSTDTQYF. The CDR3 DNA reads as TGCGCCAGCAGCCCCGCAAGCGGGGTAAGCACAGATACGCAGTATTTT.

The rearrangement links TRBV7-6 to TRBJ1-2; D possibly corresponds to TRBD1 (6 bases). Germline V CDR1 and CDR2: SGHVS, FNYEAQ. The germline V and J ends were trimmed by 5 bases and 5 bases, with 24 bases remaining between them. The CDR3 runs to 17 residues. For the CDR3, the DNA is TGTGCCAGCAGCCCAGGGGTGGTAAGAGGGGGGTCTTATGGCTACACCTTC. Protein sequence: CASSPGVVRGGSYGYTF.

The rearrangement links TRBV6-2 or TRBV6-3 to TRBJ2-3, with TRBD1 matching over 10 bases. The germline CDR1 and CDR2 sequences are MNHEY and SVGEGT. The CDR3 is 16 residues long. V gave up 5 bases and J gave up 2 bases; unmatched junction bases: 7. CDR3 sequence reads: CASSAAGTGVTDTQYF. The CDR3 DNA sequence: TGTGCCAGCAGTGCGGCCGGGACAGGGGTCACAGATACGCAGTATTTT.

Details on this clone: The same CDR3 can be traced to other DNA sequences in this sample. The DNA for the CDR3 is TGTGCCAGCAGTTTATCCCAGAACACTGAAGCTTTCTTT. Protein sequence: CASSLSQNTEAFF. The chain employs TRBV12-3 or TRBV12-4 and TRBJ1-1; no definite D call. CDR3 size: 13 residues. The V gene lost 2 bases and the J gene lost 1 base, with 5 bases spanning the gap.

The chain uses TRBV6-6 and TRBJ1-5; TRBD1 agrees at 7 bases. This CDR3 has 14 residues. V was clipped by 6 bases and J by 6 bases; unmatched bases: 8. Germline lookup yields CDR1 MNHNY and CDR2 SVGAGI (reference sequence). CDR3 coding DNA: TGTGCCAGCAGCAATGACAGGGTGAGTCAGCCCCAGCATTTT. Translating gives CASSNDRVSQPQHF.

J is TRBJ1-1 and V is TRBV6-2 or TRBV6-3; the D is unclear. The V end was cut by 0 bases, the J end by 8 bases, with 19 bases between. The CDR3 runs to 16 residues. The germline gives CDR1 MNHEY, CDR2 SVGEGT. CDR3: CASSYSGVDLTFEAFF. As DNA, the CDR3 is TGTGCCAGCAGTTACTCTGGGGTGGATTTGACCTTCGAAGCTTTCTTT.

The chain uses TRBV30 and TRBJ1-2; TRBD1 aligns across 8 bases. The CDR3 has 15 amino acids. In germline, CDR1 is GTSNPN, CDR2 SVGIG (reference sequence). V dropped 7 bases and J dropped 6; count of bases not matched to a gene: 16. CDR3 loop: CASSGTGRYPNGYTF. As DNA, the CDR3 is TGTGCCTCCTCCGGGACAGGAAGATACCCAAATGGCTACACCTTC.

This sequence joins TRBV4-1 and TRBJ2-1; the match to TRBD2 covers 14 bases. The CDR3 contains 18 residues. V shed 2 bases, J shed 6 bases, and the junction held 9 bases outside the gene matches. CDR1 MGHRA and CDR2 YSYEKL come from the germline V gene. The CDR3: CASSQTDMGLAGVNEQFF. The CDR3 DNA reads as TGCGCCAGCAGCCAAACCGATATGGGACTAGCGGGAGTCAATGAGCAGTTCTTC.

In its sample, this clone was seen once. The chain couples TRBV6-2 or TRBV6-3 to TRBJ2-1; D is uncertain. The germline V gene has CDR1 MNHEY and CDR2 SVGEGT. V shed 2 bases and J shed 8 bases, with 13 bases lying between them. The CDR3 contains 14 residues. DNA of the CDR3: TGTGCCAGCAGTTACCCGGGCCTCCTTGATGAGCAGTTCTTC. Translated: CASSYPGLLDEQFF.